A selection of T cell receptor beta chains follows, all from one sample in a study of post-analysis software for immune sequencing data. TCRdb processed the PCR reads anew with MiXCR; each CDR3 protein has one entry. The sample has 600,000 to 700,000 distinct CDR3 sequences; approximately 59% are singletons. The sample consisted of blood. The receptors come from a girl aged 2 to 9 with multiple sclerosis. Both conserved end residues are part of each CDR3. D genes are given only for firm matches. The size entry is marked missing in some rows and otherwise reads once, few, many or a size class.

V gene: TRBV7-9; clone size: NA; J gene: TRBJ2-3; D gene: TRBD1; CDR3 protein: CASRMGQGPDTQYF; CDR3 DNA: TGTGCCAGCAGGATGGGACAGGGGCCAGATACGCAGTATTTT
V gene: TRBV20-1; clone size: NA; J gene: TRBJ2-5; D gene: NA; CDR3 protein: CSASGGAIKTQYF; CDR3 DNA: TGCAGTGCTAGTGGGGGGGCCATAAAGACCCAGTACTTC
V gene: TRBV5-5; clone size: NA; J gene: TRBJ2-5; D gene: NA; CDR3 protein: CASSPGLAGRKTQYF; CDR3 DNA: TGTGCCAGCAGCCCCGGCTTAGCAGGGCGCAAGACCCAGTACTTC
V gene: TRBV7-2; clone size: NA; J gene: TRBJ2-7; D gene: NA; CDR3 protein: CASSSRGIYEQYF; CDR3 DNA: TGTGCCAGCAGCTCCCGGGGGATCTACGAGCAGTACTTC
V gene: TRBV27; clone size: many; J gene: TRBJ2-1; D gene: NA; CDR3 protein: CASSLAGKISYNEQFF; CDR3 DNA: TGTGCCAGCAGTTTGGCGGGGAAGATCTCCTACAATGAGCAGTTCTTC
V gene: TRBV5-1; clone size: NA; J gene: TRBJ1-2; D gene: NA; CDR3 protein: CASSLLDPLAANYGYTF; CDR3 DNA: TGCGCCAGCAGCTTGTTGGACCCTCTGGCAGCCAACTATGGCTACACCTTC
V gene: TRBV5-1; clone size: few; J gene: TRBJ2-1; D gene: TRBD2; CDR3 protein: CASRTGTSGGDEQFF; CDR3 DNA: TGCGCCAGCAGGACCGGGACTAGCGGGGGGGATGAGCAGTTCTTC
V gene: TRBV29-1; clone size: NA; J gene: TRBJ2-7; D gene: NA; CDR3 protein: CSVGGLRSYEQYF; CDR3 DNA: TGCAGCGTTGGTGGGTTACGATCCTACGAGCAGTACTTC
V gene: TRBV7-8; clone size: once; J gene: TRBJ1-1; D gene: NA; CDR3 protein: CASSYNQKGEAFF; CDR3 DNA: TGTGCCAGCAGCTATAATCAAAAGGGTGAAGCTTTCTTT
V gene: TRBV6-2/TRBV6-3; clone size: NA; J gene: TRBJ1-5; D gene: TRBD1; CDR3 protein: CASSADRVVRSNQPQHF; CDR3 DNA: TGTGCCAGCAGCGCGGACAGGGTGGTGAGGAGCAATCAGCCCCAGCATTTT
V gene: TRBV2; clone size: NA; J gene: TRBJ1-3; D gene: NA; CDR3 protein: CASSGLPLSGNTIYF; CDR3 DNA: TGTGCCAGCAGTGGGCTCCCGCTCTCTGGAAACACCATATATTTT
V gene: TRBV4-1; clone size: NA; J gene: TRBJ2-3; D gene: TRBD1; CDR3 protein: CAGSQVGTGGSDTQYF; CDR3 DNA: TGCGCCGGCAGCCAAGTTGGGACAGGGGGATCAGATACGCAGTATTTT
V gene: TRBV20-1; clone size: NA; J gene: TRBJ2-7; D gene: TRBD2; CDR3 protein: CSALSLSGRGNEQYF; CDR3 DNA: TGCAGTGCCCTCTCCCTTAGCGGGAGAGGTAACGAGCAGTACTTC
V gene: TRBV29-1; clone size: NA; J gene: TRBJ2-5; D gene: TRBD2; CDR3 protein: CSAGTSGAKETQYF; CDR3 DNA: TGCAGCGCCGGGACTAGTGGGGCTAAAGAGACCCAGTACTTC
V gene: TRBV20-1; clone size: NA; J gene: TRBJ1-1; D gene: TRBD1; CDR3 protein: CSARDRGWTEAFF; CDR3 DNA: TGCAGTGCTAGGGACAGGGGATGGACTGAAGCTTTCTTT
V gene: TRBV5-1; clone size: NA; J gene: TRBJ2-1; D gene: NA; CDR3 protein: CASSLGVLICNEQFF; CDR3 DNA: TGCGCCAGCAGCTTGGGTGTCCTCATTTGCAATGAGCAGTTCTTC
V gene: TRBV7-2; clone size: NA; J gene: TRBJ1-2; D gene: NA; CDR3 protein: CASSHALDSVNYGYTF; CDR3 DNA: TGTGCCAGCAGCCATGCCCTCGACAGCGTTAACTATGGCTACACCTTC